A selection of T cell receptor beta chains follows, all from one sample in a study of T cell responses to AZD1222 COVID-19 vaccine. Here immunoSEQ multiplex PCR was the method, and the copy in TCRdb shows in-frame clones only, minus some. The repertoire has under 200,000 clones, about 92% of them found once; the top ten carry around 4.6%. Sequenced material: peripheral blood, taken on day 0 of MenACWY control vaccination. The receptors shown here come from an adult in good health. Both conserved end residues are part of each CDR3. D genes are given only for firm matches. A clone size is listed for some rows: how often the clone was seen (once, few, many), or a class if it is expanded.

once	TRBV27	TRBJ2-7	.	TGTGCCAGCAGTTCCACAGGGAGTGGGTCCTACGAGCAGTACTTC	CASSSTGSGSYEQYF
.	TRBV29-1	TRBJ1-2	.	TGCAGCGTTGGGCCCGAGAGGGCCTATGGCTACACCTTC	CSVGPERAYGYTF
.	TRBV9	TRBJ2-1	.	TGTGCCAGCAGCGTAAACCCTTTTGGTCCGGATCAGTTCTTC	CASSVNPFGPDQFF
few	TRBV29-1	TRBJ1-1	.	TGCAGCGTGGGTCTGGCTGAAGCTGAAGCTTTCTTT	CSVGLAEAEAFF
.	TRBV9	TRBJ2-5	TRBD2	TGTGCCAGCAGCGAGGGAATAGCGGGGGGAAGGGAGACCCAGTACTTC	CASSEGIAGGRETQYF
.	TRBV27	TRBJ2-5	.	TGTGCCAGCAGTTCAGGGGTGGTGACGGAGACCCAGTACTTC	CASSSGVVTETQYF
once	TRBV5-1	TRBJ1-1	.	TGCGCCAGCAGCCCGGATACTTTAAACACTGAAGCTTTCTTT	CASSPDTLNTEAFF
.	TRBV10-3	TRBJ1-1	.	TGTGCCATCAGTGACGGGGTGAACACTGAAGCTTTCTTT	CAISDGVNTEAFF
.	TRBV19	TRBJ2-7	TRBD2	TGTGCCAGTGCCCCTGGGACTAGCGGCTACCTCTCCTACGAGCAGTACTTC	CASAPGTSGYLSYEQYF
.	TRBV15	TRBJ2-7	TRBD1	TGTGCCACCAGCAGGGACAGGGGGGCCTCCTACGAGCAGTACTTC	CATSRDRGASYEQYF
.	TRBV28	TRBJ1-2	TRBD1	TGTGCCAGCAGCTTGACAGGGTATGGCTACACCTTC	CASSLTGYGYTF
.	TRBV19	TRBJ1-1	.	TGTGCCAGTAGGGTTGCGAGTAACACTGAAGCTTTCTTT	CASRVASNTEAFF
.	TRBV19	TRBJ2-2	.	TGTGCCAGTCAGCGATCGGGGAGAGGTGGCACCGGGGAGCTGTTTTTT	CASQRSGRGGTGELFF
.	TRBV2	TRBJ1-6	.	TGTGCCAGCAGTGAACGGCCTAATTCACCCCTCCACTTT	CASSERPNSPLHF
.	TRBV7-9	TRBJ2-5	.	TGTGCCAGCAGCTCACCTATAACAGGATTACCCCAAGAGACCCAGTACTTC	CASSSPITGLPQETQYF